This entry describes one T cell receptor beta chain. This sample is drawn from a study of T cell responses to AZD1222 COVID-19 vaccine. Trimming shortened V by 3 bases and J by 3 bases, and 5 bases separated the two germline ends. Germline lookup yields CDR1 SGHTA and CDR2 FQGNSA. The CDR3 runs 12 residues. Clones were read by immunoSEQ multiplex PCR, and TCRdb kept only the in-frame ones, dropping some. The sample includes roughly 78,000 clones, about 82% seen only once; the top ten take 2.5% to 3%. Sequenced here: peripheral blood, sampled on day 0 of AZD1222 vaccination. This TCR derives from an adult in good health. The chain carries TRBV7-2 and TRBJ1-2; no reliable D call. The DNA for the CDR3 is TGTGCCAGCAGCTTTGTGCACTATGGCTACACCTTC. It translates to CASSFVHYGYTF.